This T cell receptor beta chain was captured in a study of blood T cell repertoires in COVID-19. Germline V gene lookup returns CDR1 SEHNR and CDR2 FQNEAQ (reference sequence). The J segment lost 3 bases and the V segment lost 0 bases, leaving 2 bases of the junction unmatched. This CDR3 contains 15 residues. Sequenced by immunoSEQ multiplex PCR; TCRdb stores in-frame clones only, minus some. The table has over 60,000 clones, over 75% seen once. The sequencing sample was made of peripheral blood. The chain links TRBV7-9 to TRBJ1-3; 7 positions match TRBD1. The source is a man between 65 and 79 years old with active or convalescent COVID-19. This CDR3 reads CASSLAGGSGNTIYF. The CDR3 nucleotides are TGTGCCAGCAGCTTAGCAGGGGGCAGTGGAAACACCATATATTTT.